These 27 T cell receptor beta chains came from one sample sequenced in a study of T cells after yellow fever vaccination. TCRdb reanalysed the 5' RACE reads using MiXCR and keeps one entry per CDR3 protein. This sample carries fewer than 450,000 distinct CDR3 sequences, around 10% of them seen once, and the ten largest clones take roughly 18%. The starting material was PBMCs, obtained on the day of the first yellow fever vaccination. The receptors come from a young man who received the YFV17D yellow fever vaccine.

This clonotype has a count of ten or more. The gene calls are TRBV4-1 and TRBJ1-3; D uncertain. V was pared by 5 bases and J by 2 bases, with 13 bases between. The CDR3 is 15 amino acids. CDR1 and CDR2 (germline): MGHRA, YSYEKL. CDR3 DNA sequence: TGCGCCAGCAGCTTTCGGGTGCTAACTGGAAACACCATATATTTT. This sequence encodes CASSFRVLTGNTIYF.

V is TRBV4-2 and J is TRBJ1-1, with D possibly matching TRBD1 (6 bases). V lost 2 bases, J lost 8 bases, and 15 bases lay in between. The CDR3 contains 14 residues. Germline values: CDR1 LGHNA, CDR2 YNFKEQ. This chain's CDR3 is CASSQYIQGTEAFF. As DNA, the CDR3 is TGTGCCAGCAGCCAATACATACAGGGTACCGAAGCTTTCTTT.

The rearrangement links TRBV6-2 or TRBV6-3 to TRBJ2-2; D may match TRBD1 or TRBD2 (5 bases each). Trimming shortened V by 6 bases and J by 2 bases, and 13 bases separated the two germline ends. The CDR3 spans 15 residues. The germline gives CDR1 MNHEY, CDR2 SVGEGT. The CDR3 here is CASRPGTTNTGELFF. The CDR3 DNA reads TGTGCCAGCAGACCCGGGACGACAAACACCGGGGAGCTGTTTTTT.

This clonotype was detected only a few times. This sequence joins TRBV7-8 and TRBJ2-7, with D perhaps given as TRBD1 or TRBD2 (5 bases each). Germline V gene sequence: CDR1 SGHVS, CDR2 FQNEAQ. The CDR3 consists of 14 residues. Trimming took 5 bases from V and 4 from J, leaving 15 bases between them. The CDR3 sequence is CASSHAGTVYEQYV. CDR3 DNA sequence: TGTGCCAGCAGCCACGCCGGGACGGTGTACGAGCAGTACGTC.

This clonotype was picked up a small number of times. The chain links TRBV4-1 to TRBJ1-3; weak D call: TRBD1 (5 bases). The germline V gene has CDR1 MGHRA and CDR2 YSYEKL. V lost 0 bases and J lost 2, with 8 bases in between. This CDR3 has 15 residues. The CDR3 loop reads CASSQDRGAGNTIYF. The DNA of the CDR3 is TGCGCCAGCAGCCAAGATCGGGGGGCTGGAAACACCATATATTTT.

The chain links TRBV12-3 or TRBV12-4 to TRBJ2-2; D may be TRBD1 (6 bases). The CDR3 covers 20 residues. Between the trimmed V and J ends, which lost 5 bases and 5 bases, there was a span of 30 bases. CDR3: CASSPQGPGTTRAPTGELFF. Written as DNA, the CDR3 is TGTGCCAGCAGTCCACAGGGACCCGGCACGACCCGAGCCCCAACCGGGGAGCTGTTTTTT.

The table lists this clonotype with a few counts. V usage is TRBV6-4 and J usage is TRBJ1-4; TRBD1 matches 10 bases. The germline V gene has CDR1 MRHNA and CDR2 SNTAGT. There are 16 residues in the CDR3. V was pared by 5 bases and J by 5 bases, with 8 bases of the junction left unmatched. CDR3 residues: CASSSTGGERNEKLFF. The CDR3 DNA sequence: TGTGCCAGCAGTTCGACAGGGGGCGAGAGAAATGAAAAACTGTTTTTT.

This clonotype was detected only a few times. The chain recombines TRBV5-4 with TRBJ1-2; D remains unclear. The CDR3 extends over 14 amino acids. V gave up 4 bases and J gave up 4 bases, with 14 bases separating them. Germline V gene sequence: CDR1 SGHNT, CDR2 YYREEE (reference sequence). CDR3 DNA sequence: TGTGCCAGCAGCCCAGACTTTGTCCCCTATGGCTACACCTTC. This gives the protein CASSPDFVPYGYTF.

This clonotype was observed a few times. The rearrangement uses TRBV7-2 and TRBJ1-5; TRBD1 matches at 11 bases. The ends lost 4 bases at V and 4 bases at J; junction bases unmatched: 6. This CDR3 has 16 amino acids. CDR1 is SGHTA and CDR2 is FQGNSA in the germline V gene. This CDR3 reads CASSSLGQGVNQPQHF. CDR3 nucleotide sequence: TGTGCCAGCAGCTCACTGGGACAGGGGGTTAATCAGCCCCAGCATTTT.

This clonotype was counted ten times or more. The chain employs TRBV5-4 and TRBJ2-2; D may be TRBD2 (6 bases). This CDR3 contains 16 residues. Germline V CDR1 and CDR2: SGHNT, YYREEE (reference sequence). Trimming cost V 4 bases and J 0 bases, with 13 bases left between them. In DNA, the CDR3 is TGTGCCAGCAGCCCTTCAGCGGGTGCGAACACCGGGGAGCTGTTTTTT. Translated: CASSPSAGANTGELFF. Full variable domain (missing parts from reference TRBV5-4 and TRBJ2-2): ETGVTQSPTHLIKTRGQQVTLRCSSQSGHNTVSWYQQALGQGPQFIFQYYREEENGRGNFPPRFSGLQFPNYSSELNVNALELDDSALYLCASSPSAGANTGELFFGEGSRLTVL.

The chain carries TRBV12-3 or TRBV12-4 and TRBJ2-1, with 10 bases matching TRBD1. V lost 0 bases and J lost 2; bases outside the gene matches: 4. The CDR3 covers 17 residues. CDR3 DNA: TGTGCCAGCAGTTTAGCGGTCGGACAGGGGGCCTACAATGAGCAGTTCTTC. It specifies CASSLAVGQGAYNEQFF.

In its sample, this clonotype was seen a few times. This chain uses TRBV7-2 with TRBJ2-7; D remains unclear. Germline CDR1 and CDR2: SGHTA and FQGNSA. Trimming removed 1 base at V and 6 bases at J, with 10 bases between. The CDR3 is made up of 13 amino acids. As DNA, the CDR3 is TGTGCCAGCAGCTTAGGGCTAGAAAGCGAGCAGTACTTC. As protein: CASSLGLESEQYF.

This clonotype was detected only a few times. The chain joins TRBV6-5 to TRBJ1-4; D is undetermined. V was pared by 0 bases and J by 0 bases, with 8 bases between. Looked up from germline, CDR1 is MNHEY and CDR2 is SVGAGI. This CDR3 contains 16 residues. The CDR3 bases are TGTGCCAGCAGTTACTCTTGGGGTGCAACTAATGAAAAACTGTTTTTT. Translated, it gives CASSYSWGATNEKLFF.

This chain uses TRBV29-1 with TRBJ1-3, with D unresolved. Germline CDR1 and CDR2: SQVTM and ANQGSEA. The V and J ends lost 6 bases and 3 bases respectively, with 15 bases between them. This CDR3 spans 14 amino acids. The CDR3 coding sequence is TGCAGCGTGGGGTTGGGTGGACTTGGAAACACCATATATTTT. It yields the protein CSVGLGGLGNTIYF.

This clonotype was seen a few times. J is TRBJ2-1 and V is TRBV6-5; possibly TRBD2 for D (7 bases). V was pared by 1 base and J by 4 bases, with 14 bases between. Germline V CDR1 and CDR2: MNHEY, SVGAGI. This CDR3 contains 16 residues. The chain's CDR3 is CASSYYGGGPYNEQFF. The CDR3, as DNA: TGTGCCAGCAGTTACTATGGCGGGGGCCCGTACAATGAGCAGTTCTTC.

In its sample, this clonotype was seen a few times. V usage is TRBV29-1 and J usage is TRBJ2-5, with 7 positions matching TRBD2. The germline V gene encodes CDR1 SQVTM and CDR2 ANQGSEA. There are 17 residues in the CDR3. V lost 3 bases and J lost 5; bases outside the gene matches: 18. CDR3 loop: CSVDPVGGGTSGETQYF. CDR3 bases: TGCAGCGTTGACCCGGTTGGCGGGGGAACCTCTGGGGAGACCCAGTACTTC.

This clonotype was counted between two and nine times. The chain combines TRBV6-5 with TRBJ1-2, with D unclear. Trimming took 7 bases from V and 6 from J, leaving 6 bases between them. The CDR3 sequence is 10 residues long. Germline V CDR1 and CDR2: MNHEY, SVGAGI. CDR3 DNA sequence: TGTGCCAGCACCATACATGGCTACACCTTC. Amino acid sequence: CASTIHGYTF.

CDR3 in DNA: TGTGCCAGCAGCCTCTCCGGGACAGGGACCTCCTACGAGCAGTACTTC. Translating it yields CASSLSGTGTSYEQYF. This chain uses TRBV11-2 with TRBJ2-7, with 9 positions matching TRBD1. V shed 5 bases and J 0 bases; nucleotides not matched to a gene: 8. This CDR3 comprises 16 residues. Germline-derived CDR1 and CDR2 are SGHAT and FQNNGV.

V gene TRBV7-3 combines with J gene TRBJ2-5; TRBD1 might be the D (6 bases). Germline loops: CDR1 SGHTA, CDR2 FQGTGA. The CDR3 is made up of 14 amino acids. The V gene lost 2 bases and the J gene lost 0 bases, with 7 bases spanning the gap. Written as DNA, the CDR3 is TGTGCCAGCAGCTTAGGGGGCAACCAAGAGACCCAGTACTTC. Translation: CASSLGGNQETQYF.

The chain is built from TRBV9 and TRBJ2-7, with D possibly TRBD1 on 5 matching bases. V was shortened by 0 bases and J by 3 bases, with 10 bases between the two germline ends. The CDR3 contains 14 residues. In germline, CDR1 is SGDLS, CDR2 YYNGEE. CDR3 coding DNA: TGTGCCAGCAGCGTAGATCTGGGGCACTACGAGCAGTACTTC. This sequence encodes CASSVDLGHYEQYF.

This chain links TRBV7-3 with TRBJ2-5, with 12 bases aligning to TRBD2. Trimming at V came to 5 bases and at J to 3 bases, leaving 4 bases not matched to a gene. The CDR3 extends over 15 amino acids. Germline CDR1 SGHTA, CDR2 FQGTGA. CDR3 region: CASSPSGGAEETQYF. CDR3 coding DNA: TGTGCCAGCAGCCCTAGCGGGGGGGCCGAAGAGACCCAGTACTTC. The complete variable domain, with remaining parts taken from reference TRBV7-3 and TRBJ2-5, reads GAGVSQTPSNKVTEKGKYVELRCDPISGHTALYWYRQSLGQGPEFLIYFQGTGAADDSGLPNDRFFAVRPEGSVSTLKIQRTERGDSAVYLCASSPSGGAEETQYFGPGTRLLVL.

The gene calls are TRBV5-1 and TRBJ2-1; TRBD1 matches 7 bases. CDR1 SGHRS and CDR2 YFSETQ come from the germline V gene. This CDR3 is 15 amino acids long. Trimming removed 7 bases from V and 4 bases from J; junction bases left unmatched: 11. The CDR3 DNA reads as TGCGCCAGCGCCCTGGGGACAGAAGAGTACAATGAGCAGTTCTTC. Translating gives CASALGTEEYNEQFF.

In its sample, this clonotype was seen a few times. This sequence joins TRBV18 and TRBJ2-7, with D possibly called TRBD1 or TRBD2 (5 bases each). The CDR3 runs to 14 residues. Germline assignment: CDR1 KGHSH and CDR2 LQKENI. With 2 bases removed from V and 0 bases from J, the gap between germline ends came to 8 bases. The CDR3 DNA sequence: TGTGCCAGCTCACCAGGGACCGACTCCTACGAGCAGTACGTC. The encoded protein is CASSPGTDSYEQYV.

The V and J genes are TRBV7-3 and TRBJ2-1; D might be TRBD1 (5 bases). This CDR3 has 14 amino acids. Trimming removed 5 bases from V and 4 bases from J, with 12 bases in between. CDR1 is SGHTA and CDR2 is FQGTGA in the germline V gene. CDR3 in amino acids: CASSLRRGYNEQFF. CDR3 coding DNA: TGTGCCAGCAGCCTCCGTAGGGGTTACAATGAGCAGTTCTTC.

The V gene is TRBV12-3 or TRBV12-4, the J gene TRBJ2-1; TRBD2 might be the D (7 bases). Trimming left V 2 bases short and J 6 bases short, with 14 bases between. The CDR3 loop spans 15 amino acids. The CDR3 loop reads CASSLLGGGRNEQFF. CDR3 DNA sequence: TGTGCCAGCAGTTTATTGGGGGGGGGCCGCAATGAGCAGTTCTTC.

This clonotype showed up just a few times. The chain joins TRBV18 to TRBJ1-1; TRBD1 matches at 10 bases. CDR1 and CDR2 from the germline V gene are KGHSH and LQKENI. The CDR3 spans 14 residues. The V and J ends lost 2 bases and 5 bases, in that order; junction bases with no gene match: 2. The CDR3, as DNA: TGTGCCAGCTCACCAAGGACAGGGGGTACTGAAGCTTTCTTT. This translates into CASSPRTGGTEAFF.

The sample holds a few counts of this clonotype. The CDR3 DNA reads as TGTGCCACCAGGGGAGGAATGGGGACTGAAGCTTTCTTT. It is translated as CATRGGMGTEAFF. The V and J genes are TRBV7-2 and TRBJ1-1, with D possibly matching TRBD1 (6 bases). Trimming cost V 10 bases and J 5 bases, with 17 bases left between them. The germline V gene has CDR1 SGHTA and CDR2 FQGNSA. CDR3 length: 13 residues.